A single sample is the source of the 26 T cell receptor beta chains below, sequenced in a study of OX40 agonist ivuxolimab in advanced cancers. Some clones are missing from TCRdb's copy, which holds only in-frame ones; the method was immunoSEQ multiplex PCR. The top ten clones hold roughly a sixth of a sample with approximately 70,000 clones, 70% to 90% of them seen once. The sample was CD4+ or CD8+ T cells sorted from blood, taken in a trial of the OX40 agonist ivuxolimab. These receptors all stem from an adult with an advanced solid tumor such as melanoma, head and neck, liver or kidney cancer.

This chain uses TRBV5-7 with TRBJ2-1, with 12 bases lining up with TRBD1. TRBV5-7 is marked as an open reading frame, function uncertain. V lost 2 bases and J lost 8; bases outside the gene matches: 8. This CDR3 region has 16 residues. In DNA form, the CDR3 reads TGTGCCAGCAGCTTTGACCGGGACAGGGGGCGGGATGAGCAGTTCTTC. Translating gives CASSFDRDRGRDEQFF.

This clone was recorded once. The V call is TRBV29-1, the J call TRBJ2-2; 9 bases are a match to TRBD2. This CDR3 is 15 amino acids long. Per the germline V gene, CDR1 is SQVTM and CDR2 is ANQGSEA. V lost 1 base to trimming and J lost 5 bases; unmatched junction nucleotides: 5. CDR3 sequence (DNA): TGCAGCGTTGAAGGGCGGGGACTAGCAACCGGGGAGCTGTTTTTT. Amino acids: CSVEGRGLATGELFF.

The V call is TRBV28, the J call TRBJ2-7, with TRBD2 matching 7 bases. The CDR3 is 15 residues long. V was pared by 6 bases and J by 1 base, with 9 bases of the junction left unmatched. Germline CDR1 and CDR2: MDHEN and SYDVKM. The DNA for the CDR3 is TGTGCCAGCAGCTTAGGGACGGGGGGTTCCTACGAGCAGTACTTC. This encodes CASSLGTGGSYEQYF. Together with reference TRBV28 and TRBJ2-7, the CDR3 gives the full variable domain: DVKVTQSSRYLVKRTGEKVFLECVQDMDHENMFWYRQDPGLGLRLIYFSYDVKMKEKGDIPEGYSVSREKKERFSLILESASTNQTSMYLCASSLGTGGSYEQYFGPGTRLTVT.

DNA of the CDR3: TGTGCCAGCAGCCTTCCCGGGAGAACTAATGAAAAACTGTTTTTT. Translated: CASSLPGRTNEKLFF. The chain couples TRBV28 to TRBJ1-4, with D unclear. V gave up 6 bases and J gave up 1 base, with 12 bases separating them. Per germline, CDR1 MDHEN and CDR2 SYDVKM. This CDR3 contains 15 residues. Together with reference TRBV28 and TRBJ1-4, the CDR3 gives the full variable domain: DVKVTQSSRYLVKRTGEKVFLECVQDMDHENMFWYRQDPGLGLRLIYFSYDVKMKEKGDIPEGYSVSREKKERFSLILESASTNQTSMYLCASSLPGRTNEKLFFGSGTQLSVL.

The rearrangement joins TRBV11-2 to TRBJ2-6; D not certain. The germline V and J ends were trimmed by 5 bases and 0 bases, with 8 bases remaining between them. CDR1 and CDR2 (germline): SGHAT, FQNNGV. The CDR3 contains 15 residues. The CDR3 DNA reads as TGTGCCAGCAGCCCACAGCCCTCTGGGGCCAACGTCCTGACTTTC. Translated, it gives CASSPQPSGANVLTF.

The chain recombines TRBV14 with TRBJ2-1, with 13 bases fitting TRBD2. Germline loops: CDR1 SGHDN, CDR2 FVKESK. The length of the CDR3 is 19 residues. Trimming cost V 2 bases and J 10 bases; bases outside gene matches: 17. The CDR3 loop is CASSQSTKIRTSGSREQFF. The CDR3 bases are TGTGCCAGCAGCCAATCAACGAAAATACGGACTAGCGGGAGCCGGGAGCAGTTCTTC.

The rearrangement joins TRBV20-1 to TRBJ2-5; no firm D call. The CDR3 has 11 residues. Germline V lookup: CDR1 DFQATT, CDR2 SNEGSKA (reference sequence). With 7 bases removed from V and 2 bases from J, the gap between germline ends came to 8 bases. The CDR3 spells CSGEAQETQYF. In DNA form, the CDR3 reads TGCAGTGGTGAAGCGCAAGAGACCCAGTACTTC.

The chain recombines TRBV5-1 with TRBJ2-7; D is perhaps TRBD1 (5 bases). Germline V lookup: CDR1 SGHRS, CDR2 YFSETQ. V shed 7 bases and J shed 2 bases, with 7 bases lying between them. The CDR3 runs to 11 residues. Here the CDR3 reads CASAGPYEQYF. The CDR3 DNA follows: TGCGCCAGCGCAGGGCCCTACGAGCAGTACTTC.

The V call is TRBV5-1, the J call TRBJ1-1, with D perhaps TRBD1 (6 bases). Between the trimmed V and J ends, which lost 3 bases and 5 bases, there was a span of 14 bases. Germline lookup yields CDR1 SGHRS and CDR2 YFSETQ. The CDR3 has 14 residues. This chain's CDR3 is CASSSQGRGTEAFF. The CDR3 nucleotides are TGCGCCAGCAGCTCCCAGGGGCGTGGAACTGAAGCTTTCTTT.

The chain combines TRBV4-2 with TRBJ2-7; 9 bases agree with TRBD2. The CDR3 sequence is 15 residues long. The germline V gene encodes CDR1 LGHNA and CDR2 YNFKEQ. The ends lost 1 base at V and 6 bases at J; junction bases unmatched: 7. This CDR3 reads CASSQVSAGGREQYF. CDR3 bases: TGTGCCAGCAGCCAAGTATCAGCGGGAGGTCGCGAGCAGTACTTC.

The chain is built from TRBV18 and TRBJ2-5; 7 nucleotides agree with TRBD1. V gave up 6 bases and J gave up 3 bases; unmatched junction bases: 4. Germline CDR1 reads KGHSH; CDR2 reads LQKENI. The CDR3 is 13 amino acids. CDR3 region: CASSPTGKETQYF. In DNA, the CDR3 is TGTGCCAGCTCTCCGACAGGGAAAGAGACCCAGTACTTC.

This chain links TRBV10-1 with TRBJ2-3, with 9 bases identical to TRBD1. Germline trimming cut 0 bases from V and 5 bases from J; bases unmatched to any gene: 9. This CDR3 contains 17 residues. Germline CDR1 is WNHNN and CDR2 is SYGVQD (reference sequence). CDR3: CASSESPRDREVDTQYF. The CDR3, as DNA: TGCGCCAGCAGTGAGTCCCCCCGGGACAGGGAGGTAGATACGCAGTATTTT.

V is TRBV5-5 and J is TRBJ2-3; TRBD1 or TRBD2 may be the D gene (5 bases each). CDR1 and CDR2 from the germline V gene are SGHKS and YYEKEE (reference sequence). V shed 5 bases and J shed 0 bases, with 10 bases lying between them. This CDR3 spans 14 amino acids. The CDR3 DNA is TGTGCCAGCAGGGGGGATTCTAGCACAGATACGCAGTATTTT. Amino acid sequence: CASRGDSSTDTQYF.

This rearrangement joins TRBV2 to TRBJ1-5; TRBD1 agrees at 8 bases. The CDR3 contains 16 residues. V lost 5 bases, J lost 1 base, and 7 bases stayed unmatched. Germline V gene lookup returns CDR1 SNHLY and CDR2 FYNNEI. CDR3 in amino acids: CASSLQGARSNQPQHF. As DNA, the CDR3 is TGTGCCAGCAGTCTGCAGGGGGCGAGGAGCAATCAGCCCCAGCATTTT.

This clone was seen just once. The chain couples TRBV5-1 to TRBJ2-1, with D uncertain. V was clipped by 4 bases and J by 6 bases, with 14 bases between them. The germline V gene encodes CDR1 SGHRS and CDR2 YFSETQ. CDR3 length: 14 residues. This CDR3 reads CASSPVLVSNEQFF. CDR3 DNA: TGCGCCAGCAGCCCCGTGTTGGTCTCCAATGAGCAGTTCTTC.

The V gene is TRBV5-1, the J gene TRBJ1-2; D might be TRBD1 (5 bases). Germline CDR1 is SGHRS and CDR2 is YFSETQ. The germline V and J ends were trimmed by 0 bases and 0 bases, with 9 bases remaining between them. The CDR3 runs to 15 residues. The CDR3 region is CASSLGQGSNYGYTF. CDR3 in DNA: TGCGCCAGCAGCTTGGGTCAGGGATCTAACTATGGCTACACCTTC.

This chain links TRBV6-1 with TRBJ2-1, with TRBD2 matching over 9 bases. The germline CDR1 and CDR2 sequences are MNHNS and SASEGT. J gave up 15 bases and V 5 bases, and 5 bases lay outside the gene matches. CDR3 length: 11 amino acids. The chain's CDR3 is CASSISGRGFF. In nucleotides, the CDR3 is TGTGCCAGCAGTATTAGCGGGAGAGGGTTCTTC.

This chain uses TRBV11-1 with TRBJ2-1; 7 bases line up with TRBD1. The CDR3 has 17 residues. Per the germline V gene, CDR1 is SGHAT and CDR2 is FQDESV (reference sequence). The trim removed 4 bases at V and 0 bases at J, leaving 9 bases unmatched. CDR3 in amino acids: CASSSLNGQVSYNEQFF. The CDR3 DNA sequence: TGTGCCAGCAGCTCATTAAACGGACAGGTCTCCTACAATGAGCAGTTCTTC.

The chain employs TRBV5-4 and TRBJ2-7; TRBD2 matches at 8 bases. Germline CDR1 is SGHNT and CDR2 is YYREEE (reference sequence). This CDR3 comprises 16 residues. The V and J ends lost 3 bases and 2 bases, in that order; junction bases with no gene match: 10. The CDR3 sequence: CASSSTGSGGAYEQYF. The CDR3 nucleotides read TGTGCCAGCAGCTCCACAGGCAGCGGGGGTGCCTACGAGCAGTACTTC.

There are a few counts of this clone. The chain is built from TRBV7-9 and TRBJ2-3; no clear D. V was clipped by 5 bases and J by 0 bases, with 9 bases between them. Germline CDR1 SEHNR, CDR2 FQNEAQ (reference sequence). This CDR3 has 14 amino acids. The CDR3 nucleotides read TGTGCCAGCAGCCCATACGTTAGCACAGATACGCAGTATTTT. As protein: CASSPYVSTDTQYF. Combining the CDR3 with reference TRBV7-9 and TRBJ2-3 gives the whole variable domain DTGVSQNPRHKITKRGQNVTFRCDPISEHNRLYWYRQTLGQGPEFLTYFQNEAQLEKSRLLSDRFSAERPKGSFSTLEIQRTEQGDSAMYLCASSPYVSTDTQYFGPGTRLTVL.

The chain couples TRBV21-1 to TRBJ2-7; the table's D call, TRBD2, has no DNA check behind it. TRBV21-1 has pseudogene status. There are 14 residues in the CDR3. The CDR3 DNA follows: TGTGCCAGCAGCAGAAGGAGCTCCCCTCACGAGCAGTACTTC. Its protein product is CASSRRSSPHEQYF.

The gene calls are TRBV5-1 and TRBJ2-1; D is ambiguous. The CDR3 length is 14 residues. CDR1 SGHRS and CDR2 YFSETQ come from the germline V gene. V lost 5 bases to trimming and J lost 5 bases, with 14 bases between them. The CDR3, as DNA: TGCGCCAGCAGGTCACGTGAAGCCGACAATGAGCAGTTCTTC. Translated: CASRSREADNEQFF. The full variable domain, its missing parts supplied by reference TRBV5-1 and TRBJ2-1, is KAGVTQTPRYLIKTRGQQVTLSCSPISGHRSVSWYQQTPGQGLQFLFEYFSETQRNKGNFPGRFSGRQFSNSRSEMNVSTLELGDSALYLCASRSREADNEQFFGPGTRLTVL.

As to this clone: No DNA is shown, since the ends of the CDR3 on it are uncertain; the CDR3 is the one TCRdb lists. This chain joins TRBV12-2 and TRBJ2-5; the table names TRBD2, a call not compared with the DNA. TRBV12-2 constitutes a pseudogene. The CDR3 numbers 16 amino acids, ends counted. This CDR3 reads CASRFGAGSRQETQYF.

The CDR3 region has the DNA TGTGCCAGCAGCCAAGAGGGGGGACTAGCAACCTACGAGCAGTACTTC. Its protein is CASSQEGGLATYEQYF. The chain employs TRBV14 and TRBJ2-7, with 9 bases identical to TRBD2. With V trimmed by 0 bases and J by 2 bases, 5 bases remained unmatched. The CDR3 has 16 residues. Germline V gene lookup returns CDR1 SGHDN and CDR2 FVKESK. The variable domain in full, with the rest retrieved from reference TRBV14 and TRBJ2-7, is EAGVTQFPSHSVIEKGQTVTLRCDPISGHDNLYWYRRVMGKEIKFLLHFVKESKQDESGMPNNRFLAERTGGTYSTLKVQPAELEDSGVYFCASSQEGGLATYEQYFGPGTRLTVT.

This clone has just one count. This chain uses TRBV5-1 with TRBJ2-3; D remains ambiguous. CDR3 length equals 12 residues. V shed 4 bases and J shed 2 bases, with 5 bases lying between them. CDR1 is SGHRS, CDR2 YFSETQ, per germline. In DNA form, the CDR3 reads TGCGCCAGCAGCACCCTCACAGATACGCAGTATTTT. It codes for CASSTLTDTQYF.

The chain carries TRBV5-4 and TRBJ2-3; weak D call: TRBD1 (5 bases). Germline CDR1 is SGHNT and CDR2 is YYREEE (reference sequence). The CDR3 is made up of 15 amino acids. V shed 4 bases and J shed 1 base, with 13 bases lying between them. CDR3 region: CASSPVIGGTDTQYF. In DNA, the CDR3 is TGTGCCAGCAGCCCCGTTATAGGGGGCACAGATACGCAGTATTTT.